One and the same sample provided the 32 T cell receptor beta chains below, sequenced in a study of T cell responses to AZD1222 COVID-19 vaccine listed by TCRdb under 2021. Libraries were constructed by the immunoSEQ multiplex PCR assay. TCRdb stores this immuneACCESS table with in-frame sequences only. Part of the clones is absent; in the studies checked, under half of the shortfall reflects unresolved V genes, and no reason is known for the rest. The sample table contains roughly 81,000 clones; only one count was recorded for 88% of them. The ten largest make up 15% to 20% of the sample. In light of the paper, this sample's time point label describes: baseline before first vaccination. Specimen: peripheral blood, collected on day 0 of AZD1222 vaccination. The receptors stem from an adult in good health.

The chain is built from TRBV25-1 and TRBJ2-7; the D is unclear. This CDR3 region has 11 residues. Germline-derived CDR1 and CDR2 are MGHDK and SYGVNS. V shed 3 bases and J shed 4 bases, with 4 bases lying between them. CDR3: CASSDAYEQYF. CDR3 bases: TGTGCCAGCAGTGACGCATACGAGCAGTACTTC.

The chain combines TRBV2 with TRBJ1-1; TRBD1 matches at 7 bases. Germline V gene data show CDR1 as SNHLY and CDR2 as FYNNEI. This CDR3 comprises 13 residues. V lost 6 bases and J lost 5; bases outside the gene matches: 6. In DNA, the CDR3 is TGTGCCAGCAGCACAGGGGTATCTACTGAAGCTTTCTTT. Amino acid sequence: CASSTGVSTEAFF.

The rearrangement links TRBV19 to TRBJ2-5, with D possibly being TRBD2 (6 bases). Germline values: CDR1 LNHDA, CDR2 SQIVND (reference sequence). Trimming pared 2 bases from V and 2 bases from J, leaving 9 bases between. The CDR3 has 14 residues. In DNA, the CDR3 is TGTGCCAGTAGTATATCACGGGGGCAAGAGACCCAGTACTTC. It codes for CASSISRGQETQYF.

DNA for the CDR3: TGTGCCAGCAGTTCCAGCGGGAGGAGCACAGATACGCAGTATTTT. Amino acid sequence: CASSSSGRSTDTQYF. The genes are TRBV6-5 and TRBJ2-3, with 9 bases aligning to TRBD2. Germline-derived CDR1 and CDR2 are MNHEY and SVGAGI. The CDR3 is made up of 15 amino acids. Trimming took 4 bases from V and 0 from J; bases not matched to a gene: 2.

The CDR3 here is CASSFGSSSNQPQHF. The CDR3 nucleotides read TGTGCCAGCAGCTTCGGGTCGTCTTCCAATCAGCCCCAGCATTTT. The V gene is TRBV7-9, the J gene TRBJ1-5; D remains ambiguous. This CDR3 has 15 residues. CDR1 is SEHNR and CDR2 is FQNEAQ in the germline V gene (reference sequence). V was pared by 3 bases and J by 3 bases, with 12 bases between.

The rearrangement uses TRBV18 and TRBJ2-4; D gene ambiguous. V shed 2 bases and J shed 3 bases, with 5 bases lying between them. Looked up from germline, CDR1 is KGHSH and CDR2 is LQKENI. CDR3 length: 13 amino acids. The CDR3 DNA reads TGTGCCAGCTCACCAGGGAACAAAAACATTCAGTACTTC. Amino acids: CASSPGNKNIQYF. The complete variable domain, with remaining parts taken from reference TRBV18 and TRBJ2-4, reads NAGVMQNPRHLVRRRGQEARLRCSPMKGHSHVYWYRQLPEEGLKFMVYLQKENIIDESGMPKERFSAEFPKEGPSILRIQQVVRGDSAAYFCASSPGNKNIQYFGAGTRLSVL.

The chain is built from TRBV29-1 and TRBJ1-4, with TRBD1 matching 9 bases. The CDR3 covers 16 residues. V was clipped by 0 bases and J by 10 bases; unmatched bases: 12. Germline CDR1 and CDR2: SQVTM and ANQGSEA. CDR3 residues: CSVEDKSGQGSRKLFF. In DNA form, the CDR3 reads TGCAGCGTTGAAGATAAGTCGGGACAGGGTAGCAGAAAACTGTTTTTT.

This chain joins TRBV15 and TRBJ2-3, with D possibly being TRBD2 (6 bases). V lost 2 bases and J 1 base, leaving 10 bases between the germline ends. The CDR3 sequence is 15 residues long. Germline values: CDR1 LNHNV, CDR2 YYDKDF (reference sequence). CDR3 coding DNA: TGTGCCACCAGCAGACCGGGGGAGGGCACAGATACGCAGTATTTT. It translates to CATSRPGEGTDTQYF. Full variable domain (outside the CDR3, taken from reference TRBV15 and TRBJ2-3): DAMVIQNPRYQVTQFGKPVTLSCSQTLNHNVMYWYQQKSSQAPKLLFHYYDKDFNNEADTPDNFQSRRPNTSFCFLDIRSPGLGDTAMYLCATSRPGEGTDTQYFGPGTRLTVL.

The chain is built from TRBV7-2 and TRBJ1-4; 7 bases agree with TRBD1. The CDR3 covers 14 residues. The trim removed 5 bases at V and 3 bases at J, leaving 3 bases unmatched. CDR1 and CDR2 from the germline V gene are SGHTA and FQGNSA. CDR3 in DNA: TGTGCCAGCAGCCCAGGGGGGGCTAATGAAAAACTGTTTTTT. Amino acid sequence: CASSPGGANEKLFF.

V gene TRBV7-9 combines with J gene TRBJ1-6; TRBD1 matches 7 bases. This CDR3 is built from 13 residues. The junction had 1 base not matched to a gene; V was cut back by 3 bases and J by 8 bases. Germline V gene data show CDR1 as SEHNR and CDR2 as FQNEAQ (reference sequence). CDR3 amino acids: CASSFQGDSPLHF. CDR3 nucleotide sequence: TGTGCCAGCAGCTTCCAGGGGGATTCACCCCTCCACTTT.

The rearrangement uses TRBV5-6 and TRBJ1-5, with D possibly matching TRBD1 (5 bases). CDR1 SGHDT and CDR2 YYEEEE come from the germline V gene. Trimming cost V 2 bases and J 0 bases, with 21 bases left between them. CDR3 length: 19 residues. In DNA form, the CDR3 reads TGTGCCAGCAGCTTTAATGGGGGGAAGAGGTATTATAGCAATCAGCCCCAGCATTTT. Its translation: CASSFNGGKRYYSNQPQHF.

This CDR3 is CASSVARTGDNGYTF. The CDR3 DNA reads as TGTGCCAGCAGCGTGGCCCGGACAGGGGACAATGGCTACACCTTC. The chain uses TRBV9 and TRBJ1-2, with TRBD1 matching over 9 bases. There are 15 residues in the CDR3. Germline V CDR1 and CDR2: SGDLS, YYNGEE. V lost 2 bases to trimming and J lost 6 bases; unmatched junction nucleotides: 8.

V and J are TRBV5-4 and TRBJ1-2; D is uncertain. Germline-derived CDR1 and CDR2 are SGHNT and YYREEE (reference sequence). This CDR3 region has 12 residues. Trimming removed 3 bases at V and 3 bases at J, with 6 bases between. The CDR3 is CASSSYDYGYTF. As DNA, the CDR3 is TGTGCCAGCAGCTCTTATGACTATGGCTACACCTTC.

The chain links TRBV5-4 to TRBJ2-5; 9 bases map to TRBD2. This CDR3 region has 16 residues. Germline V gene data show CDR1 as SGHNT and CDR2 as YYREEE (reference sequence). J lost 2 bases, V lost 6 bases, and 11 bases had no gene match. The CDR3 DNA reads TGTGCCAGCAAGGGGTTCGCGGGAGGGGGTCAAGAGACCCAGTACTTC. Protein: CASKGFAGGGQETQYF.

The chain joins TRBV5-1 to TRBJ1-2; TRBD1 matches at 10 bases. V trimming: 4 bases; J trimming: 2 bases; junction bases outside the gene matches: 2. This CDR3 spans 14 amino acids. Germline V gene sequence: CDR1 SGHRS, CDR2 YFSETQ. The CDR3 nucleotides are TGCGCCAGCAGCCTGGACAGGGGGAACTATGGCTACACCTTC. Translated: CASSLDRGNYGYTF.

This chain links TRBV19 with TRBJ1-4, with D maybe TRBD1 (6 bases). Trimming removed 2 bases from V and 0 bases from J, with 10 bases in between. CDR1 and CDR2 from the germline V gene are LNHDA and SQIVND (reference sequence). This CDR3 comprises 16 residues. CDR3 in DNA: TGTGCCAGTAGTATAAGGGGACATGCAACTAATGAAAAACTGTTTTTT. It encodes CASSIRGHATNEKLFF.

The chain is built from TRBV5-6 and TRBJ1-2; no clear D gene. Germline loops: CDR1 SGHDT, CDR2 YYEEEE. CDR3 length: 15 residues. The ends were cut back, 0 bases at V and 0 bases at J, with 9 bases in the middle. Here the CDR3 DNA reads TGTGCCAGCAGCTTGGTTTCATTTTCTAACTATGGCTACACCTTC. This gives the protein CASSLVSFSNYGYTF.

The chain joins TRBV2 to TRBJ2-7; TRBD2 might be the D (6 bases). Germline loops: CDR1 SNHLY, CDR2 FYNNEI. The V and J ends lost 3 bases and 2 bases respectively, with 17 bases between them. There are 16 residues in the CDR3. This chain's CDR3 is CASSDRLGGGAYEQYF. As DNA, the CDR3 is TGTGCCAGCAGTGACAGACTTGGAGGAGGGGCCTACGAGCAGTACTTC.

This chain uses TRBV10-1 with TRBJ1-1, with D unresolved. There are 13 residues in the CDR3. V lost 6 bases and J lost 5, with 13 bases in between. Germline V gene sequence: CDR1 WNHNN, CDR2 SYGVQD (reference sequence). This chain's CDR3 is CASRPGLRTEAFF. The CDR3 DNA reads as TGCGCCAGCAGACCGGGGTTAAGGACTGAAGCTTTCTTT.

The rearrangement links TRBV29-1 to TRBJ2-7; perhaps TRBD1 as D (6 bases). The CDR3 covers 13 residues. The germline gives CDR1 SQVTM, CDR2 ANQGSEA. V was cut by 4 bases and J by 4 bases, with 14 bases left in between. The CDR3 nucleotides are TGCAGCGTTGGACAAACCCAGGGGTACGAGCAGTACTTC. It encodes CSVGQTQGYEQYF.

The CDR3 DNA sequence: TGCGCCAGCAGCCGTACAAATCGGAACACTGAAGCTTTCTTT. Translated: CASSRTNRNTEAFF. The genes are TRBV5-1 and TRBJ1-1; no firm D call. This CDR3 has 14 residues. Trimming left V 4 bases short and J 1 base short, with 11 bases between. The germline V gene encodes CDR1 SGHRS and CDR2 YFSETQ.

This clone was counted between two and nine times. The chain uses TRBV28 and TRBJ2-7; 10 bases match TRBD1. Per the germline V gene, CDR1 is MDHEN and CDR2 is SYDVKM. CDR3 length equals 14 residues. V shed 7 bases, J shed 6 bases, and the junction held 9 bases outside the gene matches. The CDR3 loop reads CASNPTGGLGEQYF. The CDR3 bases are TGTGCCAGCAACCCGACAGGGGGCTTGGGCGAGCAGTACTTC.

V and J are TRBV19 and TRBJ2-7; tentatively, D is TRBD1 or TRBD2 (5 bases each). The CDR3 is made up of 12 amino acids. V shed 6 bases and J shed 4 bases, with 10 bases lying between them. Germline CDR1 and CDR2: LNHDA and SQIVND (reference sequence). CDR3 bases: TGTGCCAGTAGGGGACGAGGGTACGAGCAGTACTTC. Protein sequence: CASRGRGYEQYF.

The CDR3 reads CASSLSTSGSDEQFF. CDR3 nucleotides: TGTGCCAGCAGCTTAAGCACTAGCGGGAGCGATGAGCAGTTCTTC. This chain links TRBV7-3 with TRBJ2-1; TRBD2 matches at 11 bases. CDR3 length: 15 residues. Trimming took 1 base from V and 8 from J; bases not matched to a gene: 4. Germline V gene data show CDR1 as SGHTA and CDR2 as FQGTGA.

The chain joins TRBV7-9 to TRBJ1-2; 7 bases match TRBD1. Germline-derived CDR1 and CDR2 are SEHNR and FQNEAQ (reference sequence). This CDR3 spans 15 amino acids. V was pared by 5 bases and J by 3 bases, with 9 bases of the junction left unmatched. Written as DNA, the CDR3 is TGTGCCAGCAGCCCGGGAGACAGGGATTACTATGGCTACACCTTC. Amino acid sequence: CASSPGDRDYYGYTF.

This rearrangement joins TRBV12-3 or TRBV12-4 to TRBJ1-2; the D gene is possibly TRBD1 (5 bases). This CDR3 has 13 amino acids. Trimming removed 4 bases from V and 4 bases from J, with 10 bases in between. Here the CDR3 reads CASSSTAGYGYTF. CDR3 bases: TGTGCCAGCAGTTCGACAGCAGGCTATGGCTACACCTTC.

This chain links TRBV30 with TRBJ1-4; 7 nucleotides align to TRBD1. The germline V gene encodes CDR1 GTSNPN and CDR2 SVGIG (reference sequence). This CDR3 has 14 amino acids. V was clipped by 4 bases and J by 6 bases; unmatched bases: 8. The CDR3 loop reads CAWNRGMSDEKLFF. In DNA form, the CDR3 reads TGTGCCTGGAACAGGGGTATGAGTGATGAAAAACTGTTTTTT.

The chain carries TRBV27 and TRBJ2-1; the match to TRBD2 covers 9 bases. CDR1 is MNHEY, CDR2 SMNVEV, per germline (reference sequence). V was clipped by 3 bases and J by 4 bases; unmatched bases: 4. The CDR3 is 15 residues long. DNA for the CDR3: TGTGCCAGCAGTTTCGGGACTAGCACATACAATGAGCAGTTCTTC. This codes for CASSFGTSTYNEQFF.

The chain combines TRBV27 with TRBJ1-5; TRBD1 matches 9 bases. CDR3 length: 15 residues. Germline CDR1 MNHEY, CDR2 SMNVEV (reference sequence). V shed 2 bases and J 6 bases; nucleotides not matched to a gene: 5. The CDR3 protein is CASSLGQGTGQPQHF. CDR3 DNA: TGTGCCAGCAGTTTAGGACAGGGGACCGGTCAGCCCCAGCATTTT.

V is TRBV2 and J is TRBJ2-3, with no clear D. The CDR3 is 14 residues long. The V and J ends lost 6 bases and 2 bases respectively, with 12 bases between them. From germline, CDR1 is SNHLY and CDR2 FYNNEI. The CDR3 coding sequence is TGTGCCAGCAGAAAGACCCTCACCACAGATACGCAGTATTTT. It translates to CASRKTLTTDTQYF.

J is TRBJ2-7 and V is TRBV19, with D maybe TRBD1 (5 bases). The CDR3 spans 14 residues. V lost 5 bases and J lost 2, with 13 bases in between. CDR1 and CDR2 (germline): LNHDA, SQIVND (reference sequence). The CDR3 bases are TGTGCCAGTAGTGGGATGGGGCGGACCTACGAGCAGTACTTC. Amino acids: CASSGMGRTYEQYF.

Only one count was recorded for this clone. The rearrangement joins TRBV6-1 to TRBJ1-2; a possible D gene is TRBD1 (5 bases). Trimming shortened V by 4 bases and J by 0 bases, and 15 bases separated the two germline ends. Looked up from germline, CDR1 is MNHNS and CDR2 is SASEGT. The CDR3 loop spans 16 amino acids. The CDR3 nucleotides read TGTGCCAGCAGTGCCCCCCGGGGGAGCACTAACTATGGCTACACCTTC. Amino acid sequence: CASSAPRGSTNYGYTF.